A selection of T cell receptor beta chains follows, all from one sample in a study of shared clonotypes between healthy human individuals. TCRdb's table, derived via immunoSEQ multiplex PCR, lists solely in-frame clones and lacks some. In the table there are about 2 million clones, about 95% of which are singletons. The source material was naive CD8+ T cells sorted from blood. The receptor source for this set is a man between 18 and 35 years old in good health. CDR3s include the opening cysteine and the closing phenylalanine or tryptophan. The D gene is left open where the match is weak. Size tells how often a clone was seen (once, few, many) or the class of an expanded clone, and some rows leave it out.

V gene: TRBV7-9
D gene: -
J gene: TRBJ1-2
clone size: -
CDR3 protein: CASSSDRWRDYGYTF
CDR3 DNA: TGTGCCAGCAGCTCCGACCGGTGGAGAGACTATGGCTACACCTTC

V gene: TRBV19
D gene: -
J gene: TRBJ2-7
clone size: -
CDR3 protein: CASLFKGEQYF
CDR3 DNA: TGTGCCAGTCTATTTAAGGGGGAGCAGTACTTC

V gene: TRBV4-1
D gene: -
J gene: TRBJ2-2
clone size: -
CDR3 protein: CASSQRRSGELFF
CDR3 DNA: TGCGCCAGCAGCCAACGACGGTCCGGGGAGCTGTTTTTT

V gene: TRBV7-3
D gene: TRBD1
J gene: TRBJ2-5
clone size: -
CDR3 protein: CASSLIPGGSETQYF
CDR3 DNA: TGTGCCAGCAGCTTAATCCCAGGGGGATCGGAGACCCAGTACTTC

V gene: TRBV9
D gene: -
J gene: TRBJ2-1
clone size: -
CDR3 protein: CASSASSYNEQFF
CDR3 DNA: TGTGCCAGCAGCGCCTCATCGTACAATGAGCAGTTCTTC

V gene: TRBV2
D gene: -
J gene: TRBJ1-1
clone size: -
CDR3 protein: CASSPTGTEAFF
CDR3 DNA: TGTGCCAGCAGTCCTACAGGGACTGAAGCTTTCTTT

V gene: TRBV15
D gene: -
J gene: TRBJ2-7
clone size: -
CDR3 protein: CATSRGLVSEQYF
CDR3 DNA: TGTGCCACCAGCAGAGGACTAGTTTCCGAGCAGTACTTC

V gene: TRBV6-5
D gene: TRBD2
J gene: TRBJ2-7
clone size: -
CDR3 protein: CASSYSTSYYEQYF
CDR3 DNA: TGTGCCAGCAGTTACTCGACTAGCTACTACGAGCAGTACTTC

V gene: TRBV28
D gene: -
J gene: TRBJ1-3
clone size: -
CDR3 protein: CASSFGSSGNTIYF
CDR3 DNA: TGTGCCAGCAGTTTCGGCAGTTCTGGAAACACCATATATTTT

V gene: TRBV27
D gene: -
J gene: TRBJ1-2
clone size: once
CDR3 protein: CASGLRNYGYTF
CDR3 DNA: TGTGCCAGCGGCCTTCGAAACTATGGCTACACCTTC

V gene: TRBV27
D gene: -
J gene: TRBJ2-3
clone size: -
CDR3 protein: CASSTPGGGTDTQYF
CDR3 DNA: TGTGCCAGCAGTACTCCCGGGGGTGGAACGGATACGCAGTATTTT

V gene: TRBV18
D gene: -
J gene: TRBJ2-3
clone size: -
CDR3 protein: CASSPGAGKSTDTQYF
CDR3 DNA: TGTGCCAGCTCTCCCGGGGCAGGGAAAAGCACAGATACGCAGTATTTT

V gene: TRBV9
D gene: -
J gene: TRBJ2-7
clone size: -
CDR3 protein: CASSPGDRLHSYEQYF
CDR3 DNA: TGTGCCAGCAGCCCAGGGGACCGGCTTCACTCCTACGAGCAGTACTTC

V gene: TRBV4-1
D gene: -
J gene: TRBJ1-4
clone size: -
CDR3 protein: CASSQDSAPWRAEKLFF
CDR3 DNA: TGCGCCAGCAGCCAAGATTCGGCGCCTTGGAGGGCTGAAAAACTGTTTTTT

V gene: TRBV13
D gene: -
J gene: TRBJ1-4
clone size: -
CDR3 protein: CASSHGTEDEKLFF
CDR3 DNA: TGTGCCAGCAGCCACGGGACTGAAGATGAAAAACTGTTTTTT

V gene: TRBV29-1
D gene: -
J gene: TRBJ1-2
clone size: -
CDR3 protein: CSVSPVHLRDGYTF
CDR3 DNA: TGCAGCGTCTCGCCCGTACACCTAAGGGATGGCTACACCTTC

V gene: TRBV27
D gene: -
J gene: TRBJ2-7
clone size: -
CDR3 protein: CASSLGGIYEQYF
CDR3 DNA: TGTGCCAGCAGTTTGGGCGGCATCTACGAGCAGTACTTC